This T cell receptor beta chain was identified during a study of T cells in Graves' hyperthyroidism and ophthalmopathy. Study-wide findings and caveats: Researchers found most expanded thyroid clonotypes above 0.001 in blood as well.

Researchers took RNA transcripts and amplified the TCR beta CDR3 regions from them. First-round RT-PCR with HTBI primers amplified the TCR CDR3 region. TCRdb redid the calling of the multiplex PCR reads with MiXCR, one entry per CDR3 protein. The repertoire holds 300,000 to 400,000 distinct CDR3 sequences, with roughly 21% as singletons. The CDR3 loop spans 15 amino acids. CDR1 is MDHEN, CDR2 SYDVKM, per germline. Concerning this clonotype: Its antigen is as yet unknown. A much larger clone is a single base away; this may be a read error.

Clinical symptoms, serum thyroxine, TRAb, thyroid ultrasound and orbital computed tomography informed diagnoses. The source of this sequence is a woman aged 45-60 years with Graves' hyperthyroidism. The chain recombines TRBV28 with TRBJ2-1, with 7 positions matching TRBD2. The sample taken for sequencing was blood. The CDR3 DNA reads as TGTGCCAGCACGGGGGGTAGCGGGCGATACAATGAGCAGCTCTTC. Its protein is CASTGGSGRYNEQLF.